These 30 T cell receptor beta chains came from one sample sequenced in a study of blood T cell repertoires in COVID-19. TCRdb keeps only in-frame clones here, not all; method: immunoSEQ multiplex PCR. The data contain some 190,000 clones, 85% of them singletons. Sequenced input: peripheral blood. Source of these receptors: an older person with COVID-19, enrolled during active disease.

V gene TRBV28 combines with J gene TRBJ1-2; 10 nucleotides agree with TRBD1. Germline lookup yields CDR1 MDHEN and CDR2 SYDVKM. The CDR3 is 14 amino acids. After removal of 5 bases from V and 5 bases from J, the junction contained 5 bases not matched to a gene. The DNA for the CDR3 is TGTGCCAGCAGTCGACAGGGGGCGTTTTATGGCTACACCTTC. It encodes CASSRQGAFYGYTF.

This sequence joins TRBV28 and TRBJ1-5, with D possibly matching TRBD1 (6 bases). Germline loops: CDR1 MDHEN, CDR2 SYDVKM. V lost 2 bases and J lost 0, with 17 bases in between. The CDR3 runs 18 residues. CDR3 in amino acids: CASSLGTVSGDSNQPQHF. The CDR3 DNA follows: TGTGCCAGCAGTTTAGGTACCGTTTCAGGGGATAGCAATCAGCCCCAGCATTTT.

The V gene is TRBV6-5, the J gene TRBJ2-2, with D tentatively TRBD2 (6 bases). The CDR3 is made up of 13 amino acids. V lost 8 bases and J lost 6, with 13 bases in between. Germline assignment: CDR1 MNHEY and CDR2 SVGAGI. The CDR3 bases are TGTGCCAGCTCAGGACTAATTCCCGGGGAGCTGTTTTTT. Protein product: CASSGLIPGELFF.

This chain uses TRBV28 with TRBJ2-5, with 10 bases identical to TRBD1. CDR1 and CDR2 from the germline V gene are MDHEN and SYDVKM. This CDR3 has 13 amino acids. J was trimmed by 4 bases and V by 11 bases; bases with no gene match: 7. The CDR3 sequence is CAARDRGIETQYF. CDR3 in DNA: TGTGCCGCAAGGGACAGGGGCATAGAGACCCAGTACTTC. Looking up the rest from reference TRBV28 and TRBJ2-5 gives the full variable domain: DVKVTQSSRYLVKRTGEKVFLECVQDMDHENMFWYRQDPGLGLRLIYFSYDVKMKEKGDIPEGYSVSREKKERFSLILESASTNQTSMYLCAARDRGIETQYFGPGTRLLVL.

The chain carries TRBV5-6 and TRBJ1-5, with D possibly TRBD1 on 6 matching bases. V lost 2 bases and J lost 0, with 12 bases in between. The CDR3 loop spans 16 amino acids. CDR1 is SGHDT, CDR2 YYEEEE, per germline. The CDR3 sequence is CASSFGRGHSNQPQHF. Written as DNA, the CDR3 is TGTGCCAGCAGCTTTGGCAGGGGCCATAGCAATCAGCCCCAGCATTTT.

This clone was seen more than once but under ten times. The chain employs TRBV6-2 or TRBV6-3 and TRBJ1-5, with 7 bases lining up with TRBD1. Trimming at V came to 4 bases and at J to 4 bases, leaving 7 bases not matched to a gene. The CDR3 runs 15 residues. Germline V gene sequence: CDR1 MNHEY, CDR2 SVGEGT. CDR3 nucleotides: TGTGCCAGCAGTTCCCTTGACAGGGTGAATCAGCCCCAGCATTTT. This encodes CASSSLDRVNQPQHF.

The chain uses TRBV28 and TRBJ1-5; 12 bases are a match to TRBD1. The ends lost 8 bases at V and 5 bases at J; junction bases unmatched: 10. The V gene's germline CDR1 is MDHEN and CDR2 SYDVKM. The CDR3 contains 16 residues. The CDR3 DNA is TGTGCCAGCTACAGCCGGGACAGGGGGCCGGATCAGCCCCAGCATTTT. Amino acid sequence: CASYSRDRGPDQPQHF.

The V and J genes are TRBV28 and TRBJ1-5; 7 bases are a match to TRBD1. Germline V gene data show CDR1 as MDHEN and CDR2 as SYDVKM. Unmatched junction bases numbered 4, after V lost 2 bases and J lost 3 bases. The CDR3 is 15 residues long. CDR3: CASSLMGQINQPQHF. CDR3 DNA sequence: TGTGCCAGCAGTTTAATGGGACAGATCAATCAGCCCCAGCATTTT.

The rearrangement uses TRBV15 and TRBJ2-2; TRBD1 is a possible D gene (6 bases). Germline V gene data show CDR1 as LNHNV and CDR2 as YYDKDF (reference sequence). There are 14 residues in the CDR3. Trimming took 6 bases from V and 7 from J, leaving 15 bases between them. In nucleotides, the CDR3 is TGTGCCACCAGAAAAATACAGGGAATCGGGGAGCTGTTTTTT. This sequence encodes CATRKIQGIGELFF.

The CDR3 bases are TGTGCCAGCAGCGGGAGGGAGACCCAGTACTTC. Residues: CASSGRETQYF. The V gene is TRBV5-8, the J gene TRBJ2-5; D is perhaps TRBD2 (6 bases). The V end lost 4 bases, the J end lost 5 bases, and 6 bases lay between the germline ends. This CDR3 spans 11 amino acids. Germline V gene data show CDR1 as SGHTS and CDR2 as YDEGEE.

The chain employs TRBV7-9 and TRBJ2-1; 8 nucleotides agree with TRBD1. The CDR3 is made up of 16 amino acids. After removal of 7 bases from V and 7 bases from J, the junction contained 15 bases not matched to a gene. Germline-derived CDR1 and CDR2 are SEHNR and FQNEAQ (reference sequence). This CDR3 reads CASKRSVGTGLNEQFF. The CDR3 nucleotides are TGTGCCAGCAAACGGTCAGTAGGGACAGGCCTAAATGAGCAGTTCTTC.

The chain links TRBV5-8 to TRBJ1-1; no clear D. The CDR3 totals 13 residues. Germline V gives CDR1 SGHTS, CDR2 YDEGEE. Deletions cut 4 bases from V and 1 base from J, with 8 bases between. CDR3 in DNA: TGTGCCAGCAGCCGAATTAGGAACACTGAAGCTTTCTTT. It codes for CASSRIRNTEAFF. The full variable domain, rest sourced from reference TRBV5-8 and TRBJ1-1, is EAGVTQSPTHLIKTRGQQATLRCSPISGHTSVYWYQQALGLGLQFLLWYDEGEERNRGNFPPRFSGRQFPNYSSELNVNALELEDSALYLCASSRIRNTEAFFGQGTRLTVV.

V usage is TRBV7-2 and J usage is TRBJ2-4; 7 bases are a match to TRBD1. The CDR3 runs to 15 residues. J lost 6 bases, V lost 5 bases, and 10 bases had no gene match. In germline, CDR1 is SGHTA, CDR2 FQGNSA. The DNA of the CDR3 is TGTGCCAGCAGCAGGGGGCGTAATCTGGTAAACATTCAGTACTTC. Translated: CASSRGRNLVNIQYF.

V gene TRBV27 combines with J gene TRBJ1-2, with D perhaps matching TRBD1 (6 bases). In germline, CDR1 is MNHEY, CDR2 SMNVEV (reference sequence). The CDR3 runs to 14 residues. Trimming removed 3 bases at V and 4 bases at J, with 12 bases between. CDR3: CASSFTGPAYGYTF. CDR3 DNA sequence: TGTGCCAGCAGTTTCACAGGGCCTGCCTATGGCTACACCTTC.

The chain links TRBV25-1 to TRBJ1-2; 10 positions agree with TRBD1. The ends lost 6 bases at V and 7 bases at J; junction bases unmatched: 11. Germline V lookup: CDR1 MGHDK, CDR2 SYGVNS. The CDR3 runs to 15 residues. CDR3 nucleotides: TGTGCCAGCAGGGGGCCGGGACAGGGGTTTCTTGGCTACACCTTC. Translated: CASRGPGQGFLGYTF.

The rearrangement joins TRBV7-9 to TRBJ1-2; D is unresolved. The V end was cut by 0 bases, the J end by 8 bases, with 13 bases between. CDR3 size: 14 residues. CDR1 is SEHNR and CDR2 is FQNEAQ in the germline V gene (reference sequence). The DNA for the CDR3 is TGTGCCAGCAGCTTAGCAAGTCCCACGGAGGGCTACACCTTC. Protein product: CASSLASPTEGYTF. The full variable domain, rest sourced from reference TRBV7-9 and TRBJ1-2, is DTGVSQNPRHKITKRGQNVTFRCDPISEHNRLYWYRQTLGQGPEFLTYFQNEAQLEKSRLLSDRFSAERPKGSFSTLEIQRTEQGDSAMYLCASSLASPTEGYTFGSGTRLTVV.

The chain has TRBV11-2 and TRBJ1-1; no definite D call. The CDR3 extends over 13 amino acids. V was cut by 2 bases and J by 3 bases, with 7 bases left in between. The germline CDR1 and CDR2 sequences are SGHAT and FQNNGV. Written as DNA, the CDR3 is TGTGCCAGCAGCTTATACGCAGACACTGAAGCTTTCTTT. The encoded protein is CASSLYADTEAFF.

The chain is built from TRBV7-8 and TRBJ2-6; TRBD1 matches at 7 bases. Losses at the gene ends were 5 bases for V and 1 base for J; bases not matched to a gene: 14. This CDR3 has 19 amino acids. In germline, CDR1 is SGHVS, CDR2 FQNEAQ. CDR3: CASSPRTGRPSSGANVLTF. In DNA form, the CDR3 reads TGTGCCAGCAGCCCACGGACAGGCCGGCCATCGTCTGGGGCCAACGTCCTGACTTTC.

The chain is built from TRBV19 and TRBJ2-7; D is undetermined. This CDR3 has 15 residues. V dropped 4 bases and J dropped 0 bases, with 13 bases sitting between them. Germline assignment: CDR1 LNHDA and CDR2 SQIVND (reference sequence). CDR3 in DNA: TGTGCCAGTAGTACGAGGTTTGGAGACTCCTACGAGCAGTACTTC. Protein: CASSTRFGDSYEQYF.

The V call is TRBV7-9, the J call TRBJ2-4; 8 bases align to TRBD2. CDR3 length equals 14 residues. Germline V CDR1 and CDR2: SEHNR, FQNEAQ (reference sequence). The junction had 15 bases not matched to a gene; V was cut back by 8 bases and J by 12 bases. The CDR3 region is CASAAGGGLRYQYF. CDR3 bases: TGTGCCAGCGCGGCGGGCGGGGGGCTACGATATCAGTACTTC.

This clone has a handful of counts. The V and J genes are TRBV5-4 and TRBJ2-2; D not resolved. Trimming cost V 0 bases and J 1 base, with 4 bases left between them. CDR1 is SGHNT and CDR2 is YYREEE in the germline V gene (reference sequence). The CDR3 consists of 14 residues. CDR3 loop: CASSLGGNTGELFF. The CDR3 region has the DNA TGTGCCAGCAGCTTGGGCGGGAACACCGGGGAGCTGTTTTTT.

The V gene is TRBV6-5, the J gene TRBJ1-4; possible D gene TRBD1, 6 bases. The CDR3 is made up of 14 amino acids. The V end lost 4 bases, the J end lost 5 bases, and 11 bases lay between the germline ends. Germline lookup yields CDR1 MNHEY and CDR2 SVGAGI. This CDR3 is CASSSGRGNEKLFF. For the CDR3, the DNA is TGTGCCAGCAGTTCGGGCAGGGGAAATGAAAAACTGTTTTTT.

V usage is TRBV27 and J usage is TRBJ2-3; perhaps TRBD2 as D (6 bases). Deletions cut 1 base from V and 4 bases from J, with 12 bases between. This CDR3 has 15 residues. The germline V gene has CDR1 MNHEY and CDR2 SMNVEV (reference sequence). CDR3 nucleotides: TGTGCCAGCAGTTTATTACCGGGAGATGCAGATACGCAGTATTTT. As protein: CASSLLPGDADTQYF.

The chain combines TRBV6-6 with TRBJ2-5, with a weak D call TRBD2 (5 bases). This CDR3 comprises 16 residues. V gave up 5 bases and J gave up 4 bases, with 20 bases separating them. Germline CDR1 reads MNHNY; CDR2 reads SVGAGI (reference sequence). In DNA, the CDR3 is TGTGCCAGCAGTCGCGACCCGGTGAATGGGAGAGAGACCCAGTACTTC. As protein: CASSRDPVNGRETQYF.

The chain links TRBV2 to TRBJ1-3, with no clear D. The CDR3 spans 14 residues. Trimming shortened V by 7 bases and J by 7 bases, and 17 bases separated the two germline ends. Germline V CDR1 and CDR2: SNHLY, FYNNEI. The CDR3 nucleotides are TGTGCCAGCAAAACGGACTCTCTGAGGAACACCATATATTTT. Translating it yields CASKTDSLRNTIYF.

The V call is TRBV27, the J call TRBJ2-2; D ambiguous. The V end was cut by 3 bases, the J end by 4 bases, with 21 bases between. Looked up from germline, CDR1 is MNHEY and CDR2 is SMNVEV (reference sequence). CDR3 length: 18 amino acids. CDR3: CASSFSSEASLGTGELFF. The CDR3 DNA reads TGTGCCAGCAGTTTTAGTTCGGAAGCTAGTTTGGGCACCGGGGAGCTGTTTTTT.

This clone turned up a few times. The rearrangement uses TRBV19 and TRBJ2-2, with unresolved D. V dropped 3 bases and J dropped 9 bases, with 8 bases sitting between them. This CDR3 comprises 12 residues. CDR1 is LNHDA and CDR2 is SQIVND in the germline V gene (reference sequence). The CDR3 nucleotides read TGTGCCAGTAGTATGGGCGCCCGGGAGCTGTTTTTT. It specifies CASSMGARELFF.

This chain joins TRBV15 and TRBJ1-5, with D perhaps matching TRBD1 (6 bases). From germline, CDR1 is LNHNV and CDR2 YYDKDF (reference sequence). This CDR3 spans 15 amino acids. The V and J ends lost 0 bases and 7 bases respectively, with 13 bases between them. CDR3 in DNA: TGTGCCACCAGCAGAGATTTGGGGGCAGCCCAGCCCCAGCATTTT. Protein product: CATSRDLGAAQPQHF.

This chain connects TRBV4-2 to TRBJ1-3; D is uncertain. CDR1 is LGHNA, CDR2 YNFKEQ, per germline. This CDR3 has 13 residues. The V and J ends lost 0 bases and 4 bases respectively, with 4 bases between them. CDR3 DNA: TGTGCCAGCAGCCAAGATTTAGGAAACACCATATATTTT. Its protein product is CASSQDLGNTIYF.

The V gene is TRBV11-3, the J gene TRBJ2-1; 13 nucleotides align to TRBD2. The length of the CDR3 is 13 residues. The junction had 3 bases not matched to a gene; V was cut back by 9 bases and J by 7 bases. From germline, CDR1 is SGHNT and CDR2 YENEEA. The CDR3 sequence is CASGLAGVNEQFF. The DNA of the CDR3 is TGTGCCAGTGGACTAGCGGGAGTGAATGAGCAGTTCTTC.